Each of the 25 T cell receptor beta chains below was sequenced from the same sample in a study of T cells after yellow fever vaccination. Via MiXCR, TCRdb re-called the 5' RACE reads, giving one row per CDR3 protein. The table lists over 130,000 distinct CDR3 sequences, less than 9.5% of them singletons. The sequences come from CD4+ T cells sorted from PBMCs, collected 5 days after the yellow fever booster vaccination. The receptor source for this set is a man younger than 40 who received the YFV17D yellow fever vaccine.

This chain uses TRBV5-4 with TRBJ2-2; TRBD2 agrees at 11 bases. The ends lost 5 bases at V and 4 bases at J; junction bases unmatched: 7. CDR3 length: 16 amino acids. The V gene's germline CDR1 is SGHNT and CDR2 YYREEE (reference sequence). The CDR3 region has the DNA TGTGCCAGCAGAATAGCGGGAGGGCCTTTCACCGGGGAGCTGTTTTTT. Protein product: CASRIAGGPFTGELFF.

The chain has TRBV7-2 and TRBJ2-7, with a possible D match to TRBD2 (7 bases). The CDR3 is made up of 15 amino acids. Germline V CDR1 and CDR2: SGHTA, FQGNSA. Between the trimmed V and J ends, which lost 4 bases and 4 bases, there was a span of 17 bases. DNA for the CDR3: TGTGCCAGCAGCTCCACCCTTGGGGGGGCGTACGAGCAGTACTTC. It specifies CASSSTLGGAYEQYF.

This clonotype was detected ten times or more. The chain joins TRBV5-1 to TRBJ2-7; 12 bases are a match to TRBD2. Germline lookup yields CDR1 SGHRS and CDR2 YFSETQ. This CDR3 is built from 15 residues. The V gene end was trimmed by 5 bases and the J gene end by 4 bases; junction bases not matched to a gene: 7. The CDR3 is CASSSGLAGRYEQYF. DNA for the CDR3: TGCGCCAGCAGTTCCGGACTAGCGGGAAGGTACGAGCAGTACTTC.

This rearrangement joins TRBV5-4 to TRBJ2-1; D is possibly TRBD1 (7 bases). Trimming stripped 0 bases from V and 6 bases from J, with 16 bases between. The germline gives CDR1 SGHNT, CDR2 YYREEE (reference sequence). The CDR3 contains 16 residues. The CDR3 loop is CASSLAGGGRSNEQFF. Here the CDR3 DNA reads TGTGCCAGCAGCTTGGCAGGGGGAGGAAGGTCCAATGAGCAGTTCTTC.

CDR3 nucleotides: TGTGCCAGCCATTCCGTACGCTCCTACAATGAGCAGTTCTTC. Translated, it gives CASHSVRSYNEQFF. This sequence joins TRBV7-2 and TRBJ2-1; D is unresolved. V lost 8 bases, J lost 0 bases, and 11 bases lay in between. Germline CDR1 is SGHTA and CDR2 is FQGNSA. The CDR3 runs to 14 residues.

In this sample, this clonotype turned up many times. V usage is TRBV5-1 and J usage is TRBJ2-1, with TRBD2 matching 9 bases. The CDR3 consists of 15 residues. J gave up 3 bases and V 4 bases, and 5 bases lay outside the gene matches. CDR1 is SGHRS and CDR2 is YFSETQ in the germline V gene. CDR3 in DNA: TGCGCCAGCAGCCAACGCGGGAGGGTCTACAATGAGCAGTTCTTC. As protein: CASSQRGRVYNEQFF. Based on the CDR3 plus reference TRBV5-1 and TRBJ2-1, the full variable domain is KAGVTQTPRYLIKTRGQQVTLSCSPISGHRSVSWYQQTPGQGLQFLFEYFSETQRNKGNFPGRFSGRQFSNSRSEMNVSTLELGDSALYLCASSQRGRVYNEQFFGPGTRLTVL.

The chain joins TRBV28 to TRBJ2-7; D call uncertain. Germline CDR1 and CDR2: MDHEN and SYDVKM. The CDR3 loop spans 13 amino acids. V lost 4 bases and J lost 7, with 14 bases in between. The CDR3 nucleotides are TGTGCCAGCAGTTCAAGACCGAGCTCTGAGCAGTACTTC. It yields the protein CASSSRPSSEQYF. Together with reference TRBV28 and TRBJ2-7, the CDR3 gives the full variable domain: DVKVTQSSRYLVKRTGEKVFLECVQDMDHENMFWYRQDPGLGLRLIYFSYDVKMKEKGDIPEGYSVSREKKERFSLILESASTNQTSMYLCASSSRPSSEQYFGPGTRLTVT.

This clonotype was picked up many times. V and J are TRBV30 and TRBJ1-1, with unresolved D. The CDR3 sequence is 15 residues long. CDR1 GTSNPN and CDR2 SVGIG come from the germline V gene (reference sequence). The germline V and J ends were trimmed by 3 bases and 4 bases, with 18 bases remaining between them. For the CDR3, the DNA is TGTGCCTGGAGGTTTGGGGTCACCCGGGGCACTGAAGCTTTCTTT. It yields the protein CAWRFGVTRGTEAFF. Supplemented by reference TRBV30 and TRBJ1-1, the full variable domain reads SQTIHQWPATLVQPVGSPLSLECTVEGTSNPNLYWYRQAAGRGLQLLFYSVGIGQISSEVPQNLSASRPQDRQFILSSKKLLLSDSGFYLCAWRFGVTRGTEAFFGQGTRLTVV.

This clonotype was observed many times. V is TRBV24-1 and J is TRBJ2-3, with 9 nucleotides matching TRBD2. Trimming took 3 bases from V and 1 from J; bases not matched to a gene: 7. CDR3 length equals 17 residues. In germline, CDR1 is KGHDR, CDR2 SFDVKD. The DNA for the CDR3 is TGTGCCACCAGTGATACGAGACTAGCGGTCGGCACAGATACGCAGTATTTT. Translating gives CATSDTRLAVGTDTQYF.

This clonotype was found many times. The chain joins TRBV10-3 to TRBJ1-1; D call uncertain. The ends were cut back, 2 bases at V and 5 bases at J, with 15 bases in the middle. Germline CDR1 ENHRY, CDR2 SYGVKD. This CDR3 region has 15 residues. CDR3 DNA sequence: TGTGCCATCAGTGAGGGAGCCAGTTTCGGAACTGAAGCTTTCTTT. This encodes CAISEGASFGTEAFF.

This clonotype was counted ten times or more. The chain recombines TRBV7-9 with TRBJ2-3, with 12 bases that match TRBD1. The CDR3 has 17 amino acids. Germline V gene sequence: CDR1 SEHNR, CDR2 FQNEAQ (reference sequence). V was clipped by 6 bases and J by 1 base; unmatched bases: 8. The CDR3 DNA sequence: TGTGCCAGCAGGCGGGACAGGGGGCTGGTTCGCACAGATACGCAGTATTTT. It is translated as CASRRDRGLVRTDTQYF. The full variable domain, in which reference TRBV7-9 and TRBJ2-3 provide the parts outside the CDR3, is DTGVSQNPRHKITKRGQNVTFRCDPISEHNRLYWYRQTLGQGPEFLTYFQNEAQLEKSRLLSDRFSAERPKGSFSTLEIQRTEQGDSAMYLCASRRDRGLVRTDTQYFGPGTRLTVL.

This clonotype showed up just a few times. J is TRBJ2-3 and V is TRBV6-5; no clear D. The CDR3 contains 12 residues. Between the trimmed V and J ends, which lost 6 bases and 0 bases, there was a span of 4 bases. Germline-derived CDR1 and CDR2 are MNHEY and SVGAGI. This CDR3 is CASRRSTDTQYF. The CDR3 bases are TGTGCCAGCAGAAGAAGCACAGATACGCAGTATTTT.

As for this clonotype: A single base separates this from a much larger clone, so it may be a read error. This chain uses TRBV29-1 with TRBJ2-7; weak D call: TRBD2 (6 bases). Between the trimmed V and J ends, which lost 6 bases and 5 bases, there was a span of 17 bases. CDR1 is SQVTM, CDR2 ANQGSEA, per germline. This CDR3 is built from 13 residues. CDR3 region: CSVADYKEHEQYF. The CDR3 nucleotides read TGCAGCGTGGCGGACTACAAGGAGCACGAGCAGTACTTC.

The chain recombines TRBV30 with TRBJ2-7, with 9 bases fitting TRBD2. The CDR3 spans 14 residues. The ends lost 4 bases at V and 3 bases at J; junction bases unmatched: 7. The germline gives CDR1 GTSNPN, CDR2 SVGIG (reference sequence). The CDR3 DNA reads TGTGCCTGGAAAGCGGCGGGGGGGAGCTACGAGCAGTACTTC. Translated, it gives CAWKAAGGSYEQYF. Full variable domain (missing parts from reference TRBV30 and TRBJ2-7): SQTIHQWPATLVQPVGSPLSLECTVEGTSNPNLYWYRQAAGRGLQLLFYSVGIGQISSEVPQNLSASRPQDRQFILSSKKLLLSDSGFYLCAWKAAGGSYEQYFGPGTRLTVT.

This clonotype was counted at least ten times. V gene TRBV12-3 or TRBV12-4 combines with J gene TRBJ2-1; 7 bases map to TRBD2. After removal of 2 bases from V and 2 bases from J, the junction contained 9 bases not matched to a gene. The CDR3 totals 17 residues. The CDR3 DNA follows: TGTGCCAGCAGTTTAAGGCGGGAGAATTTCGCCTACAATGAGCAGTTCTTC. Translating it yields CASSLRRENFAYNEQFF.

This clonotype was counted many times. The V call is TRBV3-1, the J call TRBJ2-7; D possibly matches TRBD1 or TRBD2 (6 bases each). This CDR3 has 16 amino acids. The germline CDR1 and CDR2 sequences are LGHDT and YNNKEL (reference sequence). Between the trimmed V and J ends, which lost 4 bases and 2 bases, there was a span of 18 bases. DNA of the CDR3: TGTGCCAGCAGCCGCCCCGGGGGCCCAAGGCCCTACGAGCAGTACTTC. Residues: CASSRPGGPRPYEQYF.

This clonotype was observed a handful of times. The J gene is TRBJ1-2, the V gene TRBV5-1; a possible D gene is TRBD1 (6 bases). CDR1 is SGHRS and CDR2 is YFSETQ in the germline V gene. V was clipped by 3 bases and J by 11 bases, with 20 bases between them. The CDR3 runs to 14 residues. CDR3 in DNA: TGCGCCAGCAGCTACTCAGGGGACGCTCGGGGGTACACCTTC. Amino acid sequence: CASSYSGDARGYTF.

This clonotype was recorded at least ten times. The gene calls are TRBV24-1 and TRBJ2-1, with 10 nucleotides matching TRBD1. Trimming cost V 4 bases and J 2 bases; bases outside gene matches: 4. Germline assignment: CDR1 KGHDR and CDR2 SFDVKD. The CDR3 is made up of 16 amino acids. The CDR3 nucleotides are TGTGCCACCAGTGAAGCGGGACAGGGGACCTACAATGAGCAGTTCTTC. It yields the protein CATSEAGQGTYNEQFF.

This clonotype was picked up many times. The chain has TRBV10-3 and TRBJ2-3, with D perhaps matching TRBD2 (5 bases). The CDR3 has 16 residues. Per the germline V gene, CDR1 is ENHRY and CDR2 is SYGVKD. V was trimmed by 6 bases and J by 2 bases, leaving 18 bases between them. CDR3: CAISQDREGVTDTQYF. The CDR3 DNA sequence: TGTGCCATCAGCCAGGACCGCGAGGGCGTCACAGATACGCAGTATTTT.

This clonotype has at least ten counts. V gene TRBV20-1 combines with J gene TRBJ2-1, with D possibly being TRBD1 (6 bases). Germline lookup yields CDR1 DFQATT and CDR2 SNEGSKA (reference sequence). V was trimmed by 1 base and J by 1 base, leaving 14 bases between them. This CDR3 comprises 16 residues. The CDR3 nucleotides read TGCAGTGCTAGAGCCTACGGACAGCCTTCCTACAATGAGCAGTTCTTC. It yields the protein CSARAYGQPSYNEQFF.

This clonotype was observed at least ten times. The chain couples TRBV30 to TRBJ2-1, with D perhaps assigned TRBD1 or TRBD2 (5 bases each). CDR3 size: 13 residues. In germline, CDR1 is GTSNPN, CDR2 SVGIG (reference sequence). V gave up 7 bases and J gave up 12 bases, with 22 bases separating them. Written as DNA, the CDR3 is TGTGCCTCTCAGTCGGGGCTCCTCCCGGTGCAGTTCTTC. This codes for CASQSGLLPVQFF.

Ten or more counts support this clonotype. This chain joins TRBV5-1 and TRBJ2-7; 10 positions agree with TRBD1. This CDR3 region has 15 residues. J gave up 2 bases and V 4 bases, and 6 bases lay outside the gene matches. Germline loops: CDR1 SGHRS, CDR2 YFSETQ. The DNA for the CDR3 is TGCGCCAGCAGCGAAGGGACAGGGGATCCCTACGAGCAGTACTTC. It encodes CASSEGTGDPYEQYF.

At least ten counts were recorded for this clonotype. This chain links TRBV11-2 with TRBJ1-1; the D gene is possibly TRBD1 (6 bases). The CDR3 has 14 amino acids. Trimming stripped 8 bases from V and 1 base from J, with 14 bases between. CDR1 and CDR2 (germline): SGHAT, FQNNGV. CDR3 residues: CASSHYRENTEAFF. For the CDR3, the DNA is TGTGCCAGCTCACATTACAGGGAGAACACTGAAGCTTTCTTT.

At least ten counts were recorded for this clonotype. The rearrangement links TRBV12-3 or TRBV12-4 to TRBJ2-3; unclear D gene. This CDR3 is built from 11 residues. V lost 7 bases, J lost 3 bases, and 5 bases lay in between. The CDR3 here is CASTPTDTQYF. As DNA, the CDR3 is TGTGCCAGCACCCCGACAGATACGCAGTATTTT.

This clonotype was counted between two and nine times. This rearrangement joins TRBV3-1 to TRBJ1-1; 7 positions agree with TRBD1. CDR1 LGHDT and CDR2 YNNKEL come from the germline V gene (reference sequence). Trimming took 4 bases from V and 3 from J; bases not matched to a gene: 14. There are 17 residues in the CDR3. CDR3: CASSPRQGGFSHTEAFF. The CDR3 region has the DNA TGTGCCAGCAGCCCGCGACAGGGAGGGTTTTCGCACACTGAAGCTTTCTTT.